This is a list of T cell receptor beta chains from one sample in a study of blood T cells in healthy people across ages. TCRdb re-derived calls from the 5' RACE reads in MiXCR, one entry per CDR3 protein. Among around 870,000 distinct CDR3 sequences listed, about 28% were seen once. The sample consisted of blood. Source of these receptors: a woman aged 80 or over in good health. Both conserved end residues are part of each CDR3. D genes are given only for firm matches. Clone size is given for some rows only: seen once, a few or many times, or a class if the clone is expanded.

CASSYSGTGDEQYF,TGTGCCAGCAGTTACTCCGGGACAGGGGACGAGCAGTACTTC,TRBV6-5,TRBD1,few,TRBJ2-7
CASSYRFGEGNEQYF,TGTGCCAGCAGTTACAGGTTCGGGGAGGGCAATGAGCAGTACTTC,TRBV6-2/TRBV6-3,TRBD2,-,TRBJ2-5
CASSLTENYEQYF,TGTGCCAGCAGTTTGACTGAGAACTACGAGCAGTACTTC,TRBV6-2/TRBV6-3,-,many,TRBJ2-7
CASSYPGQAGMPLHF,TGTGCCAGCAGTTACCCCGGACAGGCTGGAATGCCCCTCCACTTT,TRBV6-2/TRBV6-3,TRBD1,-,TRBJ1-6
CASSPNGGMNYGYTF,TGTGCCAGCAGCCCTAACGGCGGGATGAACTATGGCTACACCTTC,TRBV7-9,-,many,TRBJ1-2
CSASTGFFTEAFF,TGCAGCGCTTCGACAGGGTTTTTTACTGAAGCTTTCTTT,TRBV29-1,TRBD1,few,TRBJ1-1
CTSSSGRYNEQYF,TGTACCAGCAGCTCCGGCCGCTACAATGAGCAGTACTTC,TRBV11-2,-,-,TRBJ2-7
CASSLAWVRARSVNEQFF,TGTGCCAGCAGTTTAGCCTGGGTCCGGGCCCGAAGTGTCAATGAGCAGTTCTTC,TRBV12-3/TRBV12-4,-,-,TRBJ2-1
CASSYRTGGGYTF,TGTGCCAGCAGTTACCGGACAGGAGGAGGCTACACCTTC,TRBV9,TRBD1,many,TRBJ1-2
CASSFDHLSSTYNEQYF,TGTGCCAGCAGTTTCGACCATCTTAGCAGCACCTACAATGAGCAGTACTTC,TRBV6-2/TRBV6-3,-,few,TRBJ2-7
CGASAYQAYNEQYF,TGCGGTGCTAGCGCGTATCAGGCCTACAATGAGCAGTACTTC,TRBV20-1,-,-,TRBJ2-4
CSVEQADYEQYF,TGCAGCGTTGAACAAGCGGACTACGAGCAGTACTTC,TRBV29-1,-,-,TRBJ2-7
CASSLASLNTGRQETQYF,TGTGCCAGCAGCTTAGCATCCTTAAACACCGGGAGACAAGAGACCCAGTACTTC,TRBV11-2,-,many,TRBJ2-5
CASSSSGFTGELFF,TGTGCCAGCAGCTCTAGCGGGTTCACCGGGGAGCTGTTTTTT,TRBV7-8,TRBD2,-,TRBJ2-2
CSARDRQTATSYEQYF,TGCAGTGCTAGAGATCGGCAGACAGCAACCTCCTACGAGCAGTACTTC,TRBV20-1,-,-,TRBJ2-7
CASSQGGPQETQYF,TGTGCCAGCAGCCAGGGGGGCCCGCAAGAGACCCAGTACTTC,TRBV7-2,-,many,TRBJ2-5
CASSTGFDNSPLHF,TGTGCCAGCAGTACAGGGTTTGATAATTCACCCCTCCACTTT,TRBV2,-,once,TRBJ1-6